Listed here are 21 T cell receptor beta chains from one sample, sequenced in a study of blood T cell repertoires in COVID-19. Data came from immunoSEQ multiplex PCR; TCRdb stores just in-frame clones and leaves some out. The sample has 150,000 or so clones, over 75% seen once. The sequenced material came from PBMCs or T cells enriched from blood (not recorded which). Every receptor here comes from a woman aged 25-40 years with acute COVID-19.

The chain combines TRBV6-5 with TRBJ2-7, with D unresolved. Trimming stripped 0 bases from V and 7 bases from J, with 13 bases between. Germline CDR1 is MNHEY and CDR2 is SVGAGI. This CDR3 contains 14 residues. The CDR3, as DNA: TGTGCCAGCAGTTACTCAGGCCTTACGGGTGAGCAGTACTTC. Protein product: CASSYSGLTGEQYF.

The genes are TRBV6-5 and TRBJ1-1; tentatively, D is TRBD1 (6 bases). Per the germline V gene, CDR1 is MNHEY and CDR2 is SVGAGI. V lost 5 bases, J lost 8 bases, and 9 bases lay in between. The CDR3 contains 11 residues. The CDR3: CASSQGREAFF. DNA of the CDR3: TGTGCCAGCAGTCAGGGGAGAGAAGCTTTCTTT.

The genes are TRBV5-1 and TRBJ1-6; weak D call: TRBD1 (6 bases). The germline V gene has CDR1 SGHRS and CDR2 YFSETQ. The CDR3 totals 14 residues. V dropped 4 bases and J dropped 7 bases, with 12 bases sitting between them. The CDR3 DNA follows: TGCGCCAGCAGCATAGAGACAGGAAATTCACCCCTCCACTTT. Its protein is CASSIETGNSPLHF.

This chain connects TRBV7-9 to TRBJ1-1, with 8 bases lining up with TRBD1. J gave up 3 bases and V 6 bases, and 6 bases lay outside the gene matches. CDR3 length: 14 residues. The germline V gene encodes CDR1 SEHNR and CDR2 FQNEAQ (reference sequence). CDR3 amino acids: CASSQMTGDTEAFF. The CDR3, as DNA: TGTGCCAGCAGTCAAATGACAGGGGACACTGAAGCTTTCTTT.

CDR3 in amino acids: CAWSVLRSNYGYTF. Written as DNA, the CDR3 is TGTGCCTGGAGTGTACTTCGTTCTAACTATGGCTACACCTTC. This rearrangement joins TRBV30 to TRBJ1-2; D not certain. Per germline, CDR1 GTSNPN and CDR2 SVGIG (reference sequence). CDR3 length: 14 residues. V was pared by 0 bases and J by 0 bases, with 8 bases between.

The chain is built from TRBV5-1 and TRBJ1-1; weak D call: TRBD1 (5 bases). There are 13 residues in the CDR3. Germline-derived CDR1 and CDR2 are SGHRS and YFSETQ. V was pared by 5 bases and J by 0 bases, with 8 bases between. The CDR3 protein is CASRQALNTEAFF. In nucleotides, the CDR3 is TGCGCCAGCAGACAGGCCTTGAACACTGAAGCTTTCTTT.

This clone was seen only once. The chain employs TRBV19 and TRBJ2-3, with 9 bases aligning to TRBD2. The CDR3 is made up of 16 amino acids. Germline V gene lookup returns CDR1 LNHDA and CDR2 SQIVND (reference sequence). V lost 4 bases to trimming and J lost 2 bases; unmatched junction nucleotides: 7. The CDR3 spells CASSTSGTSPTDTQYF. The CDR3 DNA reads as TGTGCCAGTAGTACGTCCGGGACTAGCCCCACAGATACGCAGTATTTT.

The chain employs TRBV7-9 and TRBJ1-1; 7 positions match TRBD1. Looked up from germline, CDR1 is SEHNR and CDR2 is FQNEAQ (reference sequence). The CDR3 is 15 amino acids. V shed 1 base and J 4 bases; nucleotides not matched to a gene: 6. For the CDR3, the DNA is TGTGCCAGCAGCTTAGTGCCCGACAGGGCCACTGAAGCTTTCTTT. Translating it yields CASSLVPDRATEAFF.

CDR3 loop: CASSLRRTGVDTEAFF. The CDR3 nucleotides read TGCGCCAGCAGCTTACGTAGGACAGGGGTCGACACTGAAGCTTTCTTT. This chain uses TRBV5-1 with TRBJ1-1; 9 nucleotides agree with TRBD1. This CDR3 is built from 16 residues. The germline gives CDR1 SGHRS, CDR2 YFSETQ. The junction had 8 bases not matched to a gene; V was cut back by 2 bases and J by 3 bases.

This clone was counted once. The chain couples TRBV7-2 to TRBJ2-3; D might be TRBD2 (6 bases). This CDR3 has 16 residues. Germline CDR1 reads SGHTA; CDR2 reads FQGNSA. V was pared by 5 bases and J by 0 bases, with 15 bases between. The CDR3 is CASSLGAGPSTDTQYF. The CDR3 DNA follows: TGTGCCAGCAGCCTGGGAGCGGGCCCTAGCACAGATACGCAGTATTTT.

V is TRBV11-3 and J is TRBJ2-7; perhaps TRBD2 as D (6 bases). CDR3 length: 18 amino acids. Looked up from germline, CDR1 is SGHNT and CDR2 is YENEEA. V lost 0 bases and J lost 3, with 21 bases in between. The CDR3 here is CASSLDLDRASADYEQYF. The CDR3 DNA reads TGTGCCAGCAGCTTAGATCTCGATCGCGCTAGCGCCGACTACGAGCAGTACTTC.

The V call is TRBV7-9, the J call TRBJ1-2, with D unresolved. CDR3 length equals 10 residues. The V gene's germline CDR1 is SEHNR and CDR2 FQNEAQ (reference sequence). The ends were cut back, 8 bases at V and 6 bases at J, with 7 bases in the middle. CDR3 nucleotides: TGTGCCAGCGCGGGTAATGGCTACACCTTC. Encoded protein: CASAGNGYTF. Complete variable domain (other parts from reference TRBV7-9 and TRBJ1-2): DTGVSQNPRHKITKRGQNVTFRCDPISEHNRLYWYRQTLGQGPEFLTYFQNEAQLEKSRLLSDRFSAERPKGSFSTLEIQRTEQGDSAMYLCASAGNGYTFGSGTRLTVV.

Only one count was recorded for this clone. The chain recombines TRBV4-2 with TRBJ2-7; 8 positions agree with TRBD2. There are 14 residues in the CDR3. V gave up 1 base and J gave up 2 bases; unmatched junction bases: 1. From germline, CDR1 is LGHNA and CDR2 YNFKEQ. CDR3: CASSQAGGPYEQYF. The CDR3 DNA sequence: TGTGCCAGCAGCCAAGCGGGAGGGCCCTACGAGCAGTACTTC.

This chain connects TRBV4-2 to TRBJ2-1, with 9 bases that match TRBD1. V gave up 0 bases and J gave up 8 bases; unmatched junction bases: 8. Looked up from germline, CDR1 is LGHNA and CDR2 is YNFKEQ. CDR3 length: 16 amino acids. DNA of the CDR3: TGTGCCAGCAGCCAAGATGTACGGGACAGGGCATATGAGCAGTTCTTC. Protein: CASSQDVRDRAYEQFF.

The DNA for the CDR3 is TGTGCCATCAGAGAAGAACGGGGTAGCTCCTACAATGAGCAGTTCTTC. Translating it yields CAIREERGSSYNEQFF. The J gene is TRBJ2-1, the V gene TRBV10-3, with D possibly matching TRBD2 (5 bases). The CDR3 loop spans 16 amino acids. Per germline, CDR1 ENHRY and CDR2 SYGVKD. Trimming removed 6 bases from V and 0 bases from J, with 15 bases in between.

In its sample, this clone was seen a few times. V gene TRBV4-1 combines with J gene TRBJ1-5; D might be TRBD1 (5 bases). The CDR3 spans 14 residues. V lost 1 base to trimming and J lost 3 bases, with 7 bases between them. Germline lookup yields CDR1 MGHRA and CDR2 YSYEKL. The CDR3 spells CASSQAGLNQPQHF. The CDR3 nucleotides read TGCGCCAGCAGCCAAGCAGGGCTCAATCAGCCCCAGCATTTT.

The CDR3 sequence: CASSIKAGSNQPQHF. The CDR3 DNA reads as TGTGCCAGTAGTATTAAGGCAGGGAGCAATCAGCCCCAGCATTTT. This chain uses TRBV19 with TRBJ1-5; D possibly corresponds to TRBD1 (5 bases). V was clipped by 3 bases and J by 1 base, with 10 bases between them. Germline lookup yields CDR1 LNHDA and CDR2 SQIVND (reference sequence). This CDR3 is 15 amino acids long.

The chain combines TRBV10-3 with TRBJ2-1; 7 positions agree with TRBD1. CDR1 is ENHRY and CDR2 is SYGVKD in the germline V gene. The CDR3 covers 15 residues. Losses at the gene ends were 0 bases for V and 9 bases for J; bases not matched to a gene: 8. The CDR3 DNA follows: TGTGCCATCAGTGAGTCGATAGGGGGCCAAGGTGAGCAGTTCTTC. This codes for CAISESIGGQGEQFF.

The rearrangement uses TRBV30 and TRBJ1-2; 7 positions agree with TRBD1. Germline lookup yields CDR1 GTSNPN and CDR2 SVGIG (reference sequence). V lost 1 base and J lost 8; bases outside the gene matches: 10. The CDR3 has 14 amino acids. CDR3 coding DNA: TGTGCCTGGAGTGCTCCGGGGCAGGGGGGCGGCTACACCTTC. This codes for CAWSAPGQGGGYTF.

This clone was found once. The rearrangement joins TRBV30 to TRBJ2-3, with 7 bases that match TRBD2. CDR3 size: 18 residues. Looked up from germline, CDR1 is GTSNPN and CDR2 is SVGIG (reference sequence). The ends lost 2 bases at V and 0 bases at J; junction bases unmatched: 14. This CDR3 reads CAWSTGTTQFTSTDTQYF. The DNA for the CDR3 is TGTGCCTGGAGTACTGGGACTACACAATTCACTAGCACAGATACGCAGTATTTT.

CDR3: CASSQTGHVESPLHF. In DNA, the CDR3 is TGTGCCAGTAGCCAAACAGGGCACGTGGAGTCACCCCTCCACTTT. V usage is TRBV19 and J usage is TRBJ1-6; possibly TRBD1 for D (6 bases). Trimming cost V 6 bases and J 10 bases, with 19 bases left between them. Germline assignment: CDR1 LNHDA and CDR2 SQIVND (reference sequence). The CDR3 runs 15 residues.